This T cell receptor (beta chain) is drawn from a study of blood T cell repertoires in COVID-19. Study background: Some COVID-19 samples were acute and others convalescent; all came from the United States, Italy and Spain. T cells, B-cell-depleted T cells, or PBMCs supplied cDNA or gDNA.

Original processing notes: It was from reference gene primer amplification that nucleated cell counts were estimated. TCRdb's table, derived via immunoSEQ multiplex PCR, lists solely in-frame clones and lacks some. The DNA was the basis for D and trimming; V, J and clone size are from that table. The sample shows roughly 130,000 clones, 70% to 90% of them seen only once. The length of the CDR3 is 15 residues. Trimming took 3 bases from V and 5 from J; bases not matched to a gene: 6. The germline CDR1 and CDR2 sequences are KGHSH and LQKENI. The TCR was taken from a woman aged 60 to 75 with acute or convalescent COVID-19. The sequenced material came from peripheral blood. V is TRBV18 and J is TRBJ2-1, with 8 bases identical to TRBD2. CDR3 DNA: TGTGCCAGCTCACCGGATGGACTAGCTAACAATGAGCAGTTCTTC. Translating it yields CASSPDGLANNEQFF.